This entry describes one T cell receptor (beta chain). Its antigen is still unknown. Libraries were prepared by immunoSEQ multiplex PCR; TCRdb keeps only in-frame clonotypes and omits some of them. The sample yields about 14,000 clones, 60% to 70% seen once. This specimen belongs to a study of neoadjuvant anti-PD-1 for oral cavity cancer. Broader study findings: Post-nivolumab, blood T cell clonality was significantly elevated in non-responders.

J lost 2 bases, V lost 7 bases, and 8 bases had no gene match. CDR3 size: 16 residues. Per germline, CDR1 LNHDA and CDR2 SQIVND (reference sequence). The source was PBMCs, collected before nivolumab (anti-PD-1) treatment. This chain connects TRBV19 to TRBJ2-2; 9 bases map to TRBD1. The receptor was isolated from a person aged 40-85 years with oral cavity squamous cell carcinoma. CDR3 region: CASIPGTGLNTGELFF. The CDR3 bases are TGTGCCAGTATTCCCGGGACAGGGTTAAACACCGGGGAGCTGTTTTTT.